This T cell receptor (beta chain) was recovered during a study of immune evolution from preneoplasia to lung adenocarcinoma. Study information: HLA loss of heterozygosity: about 7% AIS, around 16% MIA, around 33% ADC, none AAH.

Sequenced by immunoSEQ multiplex PCR; TCRdb stores in-frame clones only, minus some. The sample has some 2,000 clones; about 79% are singletons. This clone occurred once. Germline V gene sequence: CDR1 GTSNPN, CDR2 SVGIG (reference sequence). Deletions cut 0 bases from V and 3 bases from J, with 11 bases between. CDR3 length: 15 amino acids. Sequencing was carried out using FFPE invasive lung adenocarcinoma tissue. The sequence derives from a person between 45 and 65 years old with lung adenocarcinoma. The chain links TRBV30 to TRBJ2-2; D is unclear. This chain's CDR3 is CAWSVNGQDTGELFF. CDR3 nucleotides: TGTGCCTGGAGTGTAAACGGTCAGGACACCGGGGAGCTGTTTTTT.